These 5 T cell receptor beta chains came from one sample sequenced in a study of T cell changes during pregnancy in multiple sclerosis. Assay used: immunoSEQ multiplex PCR; TCRdb lists only in-frame clones, some missing. Of 30,000 to 45,000 clones in the sample, 88% were seen once. The sample consisted of CD4+ T cells from peripheral blood mononuclear cells, taken before pregnancy. Receptors were obtained from a female donor with multiple sclerosis, enrolled in a pregnancy study.

The genes are TRBV9 and TRBJ1-2, with D unresolved. Trimming took off 0 bases at V and 4 bases at J, with 16 bases between the two ends. The CDR3 covers 16 residues. Germline assignment: CDR1 SGDLS and CDR2 YYNGEE. Here the CDR3 DNA reads TGTGCCAGCAGCGTAGTCGCCCTGGGTGGGAGCTATGGCTACACCTTC. It yields the protein CASSVVALGGSYGYTF.

This chain links TRBV5-5 with TRBJ2-5; TRBD2 matches 9 bases. CDR3 length equals 13 residues. The ends lost 7 bases at V and 1 base at J; junction bases unmatched: 2. Germline assignment: CDR1 SGHKS and CDR2 YYEKEE (reference sequence). CDR3 DNA sequence: TGTGCCAGCGGGCGGGAGGGCCAAGAGACCCAGTACTTC. It is translated as CASGREGQETQYF.

The CDR3 region has the DNA TGCGCCAGCAGGGAGCGCTATGGCTACACCTTC. Protein: CASRERYGYTF. The chain has TRBV5-1 and TRBJ1-2; D is undetermined. CDR3 length: 11 residues. Germline CDR1 reads SGHRS; CDR2 reads YFSETQ. V lost 5 bases to trimming and J lost 4 bases, with 6 bases between them.

The chain has TRBV5-1 and TRBJ2-7, with 11 bases aligning to TRBD1. Germline CDR1 is SGHRS and CDR2 is YFSETQ. The CDR3 is 16 amino acids. Germline trimming cut 0 bases from V and 5 bases from J; bases unmatched to any gene: 7. CDR3: CASSLGGTGGTNEQYF. CDR3 bases: TGCGCCAGCAGCTTGGGGGGGACAGGGGGTACCAACGAGCAGTACTTC.

The chain has TRBV7-2 and TRBJ1-2; no reliable D call. The CDR3 is 13 residues long. Trimming removed 0 bases at V and 4 bases at J, with 6 bases between. Germline V CDR1 and CDR2: SGHTA, FQGNSA. The CDR3 reads CASSLAQSYGYTF. The CDR3 nucleotides are TGTGCCAGCAGCTTAGCCCAGTCCTATGGCTACACCTTC.